This entry lists 21 T cell receptor beta chains sequenced from one sample in a study of beta chain features in type 1 diabetes. The study's findings and limits: In every one of the four CD4+ subsets, TCRB CDR3s were moderately but significantly shorter in Type 1 diabetes patients.

Their recognized antigens are unknown. The sequenced template was cDNA made from the entire isolated RNA. The table came from immunoSEQ multiplex PCR; TCRdb's copy has only in-frame clones and leaves some out. Seen here are about 710,000 clones, more than 13% observed once, and the top ten hold 0.035% to 0.045%. The sequencing input was naive CD4+ T cells from blood. These TCRs come from a man between 18 and 35 years old with type 1 diabetes.

The rearrangement uses TRBV14 and TRBJ2-1; 9 bases fit TRBD1. The CDR3 totals 15 residues. Germline V gene sequence: CDR1 SGHDN, CDR2 FVKESK. Trimming at V came to 3 bases and at J to 4 bases, leaving 4 bases not matched to a gene. CDR3 protein: CASSHRDRAYNEQFF. DNA of the CDR3: TGTGCCAGCAGCCACCGGGACAGGGCTTACAATGAGCAGTTCTTC.

In this sample, this clone turned up a few times. V and J are TRBV4-2 and TRBJ2-1, with unresolved D. Germline lookup yields CDR1 LGHNA and CDR2 YNFKEQ. The CDR3 loop spans 16 amino acids. The V end lost 0 bases, the J end lost 2 bases, and 11 bases lay between the germline ends. In DNA form, the CDR3 reads TGTGCCAGCAGCCAAGATTTCCGGCAAACCTACAATGAGCAGTTCTTC. Its translation: CASSQDFRQTYNEQFF.

The V and J genes are TRBV27 and TRBJ2-6; TRBD2 might be the D (6 bases). The length of the CDR3 is 17 residues. In germline, CDR1 is MNHEY, CDR2 SMNVEV (reference sequence). Between the trimmed V and J ends, which lost 3 bases and 0 bases, there was a span of 12 bases. Here the CDR3 DNA reads TGTGCCAGCAGTTTTGCCCAGGGAGGCTCTGGGGCCAACGTCCTGACTTTC. Amino acid sequence: CASSFAQGGSGANVLTF.

The chain joins TRBV19 to TRBJ2-5; either TRBD1 or TRBD2 may fit D (5 bases each). Germline CDR1 is LNHDA and CDR2 is SQIVND (reference sequence). V gave up 1 base and J gave up 6 bases, with 9 bases separating them. The CDR3 is 13 amino acids. The DNA of the CDR3 is TGTGCCAGTAGTATAGGAGGGGCGAAGACCCAGTACTTC. Encoded protein: CASSIGGAKTQYF.

This clone was seen only a few times. V is TRBV7-9 and J is TRBJ2-7; possible D gene TRBD1, 7 bases. Germline V gene sequence: CDR1 SEHNR, CDR2 FQNEAQ (reference sequence). V dropped 1 base and J dropped 1 base, with 11 bases sitting between them. This CDR3 region has 15 residues. Here the CDR3 reads CASSLVGGQSYEQYF. The DNA of the CDR3 is TGTGCCAGCAGCTTAGTGGGGGGACAGTCCTACGAGCAGTACTTC.

This clone was seen a few times. This chain joins TRBV5-1 and TRBJ2-6; tentatively, D is TRBD1 (5 bases). Germline-derived CDR1 and CDR2 are SGHRS and YFSETQ. The CDR3 runs to 14 residues. V lost 4 bases and J 11 bases, leaving 16 bases between the germline ends. The DNA for the CDR3 is TGCGCCAGCAGCGGATACAGGTGGTCGGACGTCCTGACTTTC. It specifies CASSGYRWSDVLTF.

The chain is built from TRBV7-9 and TRBJ1-2; a possible D gene is TRBD1 (5 bases). The V end lost 4 bases, the J end lost 3 bases, and 15 bases lay between the germline ends. The length of the CDR3 is 15 residues. Per germline, CDR1 SEHNR and CDR2 FQNEAQ (reference sequence). CDR3 sequence reads: CASSSGRQIDYGYTF. DNA for the CDR3: TGTGCCAGCAGCTCAGGTCGACAGATTGACTATGGCTACACCTTC.

This clone was seen only a few times. CDR3 bases: TGTGCCAGCAGTGTGGGGAATGAAAAACTGTTTTTT. It codes for CASSVGNEKLFF. The V gene is TRBV2, the J gene TRBJ1-4; no firm D call. Trimming took 4 bases from V and 5 from J, leaving 5 bases between them. Germline V gene sequence: CDR1 SNHLY, CDR2 FYNNEI. The CDR3 spans 12 residues.

The chain carries TRBV30 and TRBJ2-5; tentatively, D is TRBD1 (6 bases). V was cut by 3 bases and J by 5 bases, with 16 bases left in between. CDR3 length: 14 amino acids. Germline V gives CDR1 GTSNPN, CDR2 SVGIG (reference sequence). CDR3 DNA sequence: TGTGCCTGGAGCCCAGGGGCCGCAGGGGAGACCCAGTACTTC. This translates into CAWSPGAAGETQYF. Filled out from reference TRBV30 and TRBJ2-5, the complete variable domain reads SQTIHQWPATLVQPVGSPLSLECTVEGTSNPNLYWYRQAAGRGLQLLFYSVGIGQISSEVPQNLSASRPQDRQFILSSKKLLLSDSGFYLCAWSPGAAGETQYFGPGTRLLVL.

The rearrangement joins TRBV2 to TRBJ2-3; 8 bases agree with TRBD2. The CDR3 sequence is 15 residues long. CDR1 SNHLY and CDR2 FYNNEI come from the germline V gene. V shed 5 bases and J 0 bases; nucleotides not matched to a gene: 4. The CDR3 loop reads CASSPLAASTDTQYF. The CDR3 nucleotides read TGTGCCAGCAGTCCACTAGCGGCTAGCACAGATACGCAGTATTTT.

The chain uses TRBV29-1 and TRBJ1-2; D is unresolved. V dropped 7 bases and J dropped 8 bases, with 17 bases sitting between them. The CDR3 covers 12 residues. From germline, CDR1 is SQVTM and CDR2 ANQGSEA. CDR3 amino acids: CSAGFAGRGYTF. CDR3 bases: TGCAGCGCTGGATTCGCCGGGAGAGGCTACACCTTC.

The chain uses TRBV30 and TRBJ2-4; D possibly corresponds to TRBD1 (7 bases). CDR3 length: 12 residues. V lost 7 bases to trimming and J lost 5 bases, with 12 bases between them. Germline lookup yields CDR1 GTSNPN and CDR2 SVGIG (reference sequence). CDR3 in DNA: TGTGCCTCGGCGGGGACAGAAAACATTCAGTACTTC. Protein: CASAGTENIQYF.

A remark on this clone: The junction departs from germline at one end; a sequencing error may be responsible. The V gene is TRBV7-7, the J gene TRBJ2-2; 9 bases line up with TRBD1. In germline, CDR1 is SSHAT, CDR2 FNYEAQ (reference sequence). The CDR3 is 17 residues long. The CDR3 reads CASSPMDRGEFTGELFF. CDR3 nucleotides: TGTGCTAGCAGCCCAATGGACAGGGGCGAGTTCACCGGGGAGCTGTTTTTT.

The chain employs TRBV9 and TRBJ2-5; D gene ambiguous. The CDR3 is made up of 14 amino acids. CDR1 is SGDLS and CDR2 is YYNGEE in the germline V gene. With 0 bases removed from V and 3 bases from J, the gap between germline ends came to 9 bases. CDR3 residues: CASSVAKGEETQYF. As DNA, the CDR3 is TGTGCCAGCAGCGTAGCTAAGGGTGAAGAGACCCAGTACTTC.

A few counts support this clone. The gene calls are TRBV30 and TRBJ1-1; a possible D gene is TRBD1 (6 bases). This CDR3 region has 12 residues. The V gene's germline CDR1 is GTSNPN and CDR2 SVGIG (reference sequence). In DNA, the CDR3 is TGTGTACTGGAGGGGGGGCGAACTGAAGCTTTCTTT. Amino acids: CVLEGGRTEAFF.

The chain couples TRBV27 to TRBJ1-2; D is unclear. The V end lost 2 bases, the J end lost 4 bases, and 11 bases lay between the germline ends. The CDR3 loop spans 14 amino acids. Germline CDR1 is MNHEY and CDR2 is SMNVEV (reference sequence). This CDR3 is CASSLAAARYGYTF. The CDR3, as DNA: TGTGCCAGCAGTTTAGCTGCGGCCCGCTATGGCTACACCTTC.

V gene TRBV5-6 combines with J gene TRBJ2-3; D not certain. The V end was cut by 1 base, the J end by 4 bases, with 7 bases between. Germline V lookup: CDR1 SGHDT, CDR2 YYEEEE. This CDR3 has 13 residues. CDR3 coding DNA: TGTGCCAGCAGCTTGAAGGGCGCAGATACGCAGTATTTT. This sequence encodes CASSLKGADTQYF.

A note on this clone: The sample carries other DNA sequences with the same CDR3. This chain's CDR3 is CASSLGTSRETQYF. In nucleotides, the CDR3 is TGTGCCAGCAGCCTCGGGACTAGCAGAGAGACCCAGTACTTC. This sequence joins TRBV7-2 and TRBJ2-5; 9 nucleotides align to TRBD2. Unmatched junction bases numbered 5, after V lost 5 bases and J lost 4 bases. CDR1 and CDR2 from the germline V gene are SGHTA and FQGNSA. This CDR3 is 14 amino acids long.

The chain uses TRBV5-4 and TRBJ2-7; a possible D gene is TRBD1 (6 bases). This CDR3 region has 17 residues. CDR1 and CDR2 from the germline V gene are SGHNT and YYREEE (reference sequence). Trimming left V 4 bases short and J 3 bases short, with 23 bases between. This CDR3 reads CASSRGTGPSRGYEQYF. In DNA form, the CDR3 reads TGTGCCAGCAGCCGTGGCACAGGGCCCAGTAGGGGCTACGAGCAGTACTTC.

This clone has more than one count but fewer than ten. The chain has TRBV6-6 and TRBJ2-3; D gene ambiguous. Germline CDR1 MNHNY, CDR2 SVGAGI (reference sequence). CDR3 size: 15 residues. V dropped 6 bases and J dropped 4 bases, with 17 bases sitting between them. The CDR3 protein is CASRPGRQTSDTQYF. The CDR3 DNA is TGTGCCAGCAGGCCCGGACGGCAGACCTCAGATACGCAGTATTTT.

The chain is built from TRBV5-1 and TRBJ1-1; no definite D call. Germline assignment: CDR1 SGHRS and CDR2 YFSETQ. This CDR3 spans 14 amino acids. Trimming removed 4 bases at V and 2 bases at J, with 12 bases between. Here the CDR3 reads CASSPMGSNTEAFF. In nucleotides, the CDR3 is TGCGCCAGCAGCCCGATGGGGAGCAACACTGAAGCTTTCTTT.